These T cell receptor beta chains were read from a single sample in a study of cytomegalovirus exposure and HLA in healthy donors. Repertoires were generated with immunoSEQ multiplex PCR, while TCRdb's copy carries only in-frame clones and drops some. The data show tens of thousands of clones, over 70% seen once. The sample taken for sequencing was PBMCs. These receptors were obtained from a girl aged 2-10 years in good health and CMV-seropositive. The CDR3 runs from the conserved cysteine through the conserved F or W. A D gene is named only where the DNA matches it firmly. Rows may omit the clone size; those that give it use once, few, many or a size class.

DNA: TGTGCCAGCAGATCCGCGTACGAGCAGTACTTC; CDR3: CASRSAYEQYF; V: TRBV6-1; J: TRBJ2-7; length: 11; D: NA; size: NA
DNA: TGTGCCAACCTGAGCGGGAGGGGTAGAGATACGCAGTATTTT; CDR3: CANLSGRGRDTQYF; V: TRBV28; J: TRBJ2-3; length: 14; D: TRBD2; size: NA
DNA: TGTGCCTGGAGTGTACAGGGGGTCGAGCAGTACTTC; CDR3: CAWSVQGVEQYF; V: TRBV30; J: TRBJ2-7; length: 12; D: TRBD1; size: NA
DNA: TGTGCCAGTCCAGGGTCTGGGGCCAACGTCCTGACTTTC; CDR3: CASPGSGANVLTF; V: TRBV7-9; J: TRBJ2-6; length: 13; D: NA; size: NA
DNA: TGTGCCAGCAGTGGTGACAGGGTGTTCGACGAGCAGTACTTC; CDR3: CASSGDRVFDEQYF; V: TRBV6-1; J: TRBJ2-7; length: 14; D: TRBD1; size: NA
DNA: TGCGCCAGCACCGGACTGTCCTACAATGGCTACACCTTC; CDR3: CASTGLSYNGYTF; V: TRBV4-1; J: TRBJ1-2; length: 13; D: NA; size: NA
DNA: TGCGCCAGCAGATGGACAGGCGAATTCTTCGCAACTAATGAAAAACTGTTTTTT; CDR3: CASRWTGEFFATNEKLFF; V: TRBV5-1; J: TRBJ1-4; length: 18; D: TRBD1; size: NA
DNA: TGTGCCAGCGACGACCGGGACAGGGGCCCGTTGTCCTACAATGAGCAGTTCTTC; CDR3: CASDDRDRGPLSYNEQFF; V: TRBV25-1; J: TRBJ2-1; length: 18; D: TRBD1; size: NA
DNA: TGTGCCAGCTACGGGGGGGCGCCCGGAAACACCATATATTTT; CDR3: CASYGGAPGNTIYF; V: TRBV27; J: TRBJ1-3; length: 14; D: NA; size: NA
DNA: TGTGCCAGCAGGGGGGCCCAGGGTGGCTACACCTTC; CDR3: CASRGAQGGYTF; V: TRBV6-5; J: TRBJ1-2; length: 12; D: NA; size: NA
DNA: TGCGCCAGCAGCCTAAGCGGAGCCGTCTCCTACGAGCAGTACTTC; CDR3: CASSLSGAVSYEQYF; V: TRBV5-1; J: TRBJ2-7; length: 15; D: NA; size: NA
DNA: TGCGCCAGCAGTGGTTCGGGACAGGACTATAATGAAAAACTGTTTTTT; CDR3: CASSGSGQDYNEKLFF; V: TRBV10-2; J: TRBJ1-4; length: 16; D: TRBD1; size: NA
DNA: TGCAGCGTTCAGCCGGGACTAGCGGGATCAGGTTCGGACTTC; CDR3: CSVQPGLAGSGSDF; V: TRBV29-1; J: TRBJ2-7; length: 14; D: TRBD2; size: NA
DNA: TGTGCCAGCAGTCTACAGGGGGCTGGCACTGAAGCTTTCTTT; CDR3: CASSLQGAGTEAFF; V: TRBV28; J: TRBJ1-1; length: 14; D: TRBD1; size: NA
DNA: TGTGCCAGCAGCTTAGCGTGGGGGGGCCTGAATGAGCAGTTCTTC; CDR3: CASSLAWGGLNEQFF; V: TRBV7-2; J: TRBJ2-1; length: 15; D: NA; size: NA
DNA: TGTGCCAGCAAGGACAGCGACTATGGCTACACCTTC; CDR3: CASKDSDYGYTF; V: TRBV6-1; J: TRBJ1-2; length: 12; D: NA; size: NA
DNA: TGTGCCAGCAGCGTGAGTCCCAGGCGAGAGACCCAGTACTTC; CDR3: CASSVSPRRETQYF; V: TRBV9; J: TRBJ2-5; length: 14; D: NA; size: NA
DNA: TGTGCCGCCACCGCCGCCGGGGGGGCCTACAATGAGCAGTTCTTC; CDR3: CAATAAGGAYNEQFF; V: TRBV6-5; J: TRBJ2-1; length: 15; D: TRBD2; size: NA
DNA: TGCAGCGTTGAAGATCAGCGATACGAGCAGTACTTC; CDR3: CSVEDQRYEQYF; V: TRBV29-1; J: TRBJ2-7; length: 12; D: NA; size: NA
DNA: TGTGCCAGCAGCCCCCTCGATAGTGGAACTAATGAAAAACTGTTTTTT; CDR3: CASSPLDSGTNEKLFF; V: TRBV9; J: TRBJ1-4; length: 16; D: NA; size: once
DNA: TGTGCCAGCAGGAAACAGGGGGCGGCTAGCTATGGCTACACCTTC; CDR3: CASRKQGAASYGYTF; V: TRBV28; J: TRBJ1-2; length: 15; D: TRBD1; size: NA
DNA: TGTGCCATCAGTGACAGGGGGCCGTCGGGGAATGAGCAGTTCTTC; CDR3: CAISDRGPSGNEQFF; V: TRBV10-3; J: TRBJ2-1; length: 15; D: TRBD1; size: NA
DNA: TGTGCCAGCTCGGGACAGGGAAACACTGAAGCTTTCTTT; CDR3: CASSGQGNTEAFF; V: TRBV6-5; J: TRBJ1-1; length: 13; D: TRBD1; size: NA
DNA: TGCGCCAGCAGCTTGGCCTTCAGGGATAATGGCTACACCTTC; CDR3: CASSLAFRDNGYTF; V: TRBV5-1; J: TRBJ1-2; length: 14; D: NA; size: NA
DNA: TGTGCCAGCAGTTATAGGGGGCCCCTAACTAATGAGCAGTTCTTC; CDR3: CASSYRGPLTNEQFF; V: TRBV28; J: TRBJ2-1; length: 15; D: TRBD1; size: once
DNA: TGTGCCAGCCTATCCGGGACTAGCTACGAGCAGTACTTC; CDR3: CASLSGTSYEQYF; V: TRBV28; J: TRBJ2-7; length: 13; D: TRBD2; size: NA
DNA: TGCAGCGCCGACAGGGGAGGGCCCAATGAGCAGTTCTTC; CDR3: CSADRGGPNEQFF; V: TRBV29-1; J: TRBJ2-1; length: 13; D: NA; size: once
DNA: TGTGCCAGCAGCCTTCGTGTAGCGGGAGTCTACGAGCAGTACTTC; CDR3: CASSLRVAGVYEQYF; V: TRBV11-2; J: TRBJ2-7; length: 15; D: TRBD2; size: NA
DNA: TGTGCCAGCAGCCAACCGGGGGCTAACTATGGCTACACCTTC; CDR3: CASSQPGANYGYTF; V: TRBV28; J: TRBJ1-2; length: 14; D: NA; size: NA
DNA: TGTGCCTGGAGGGGACAGGGCGTCTCCTACGAGCAGTACTTC; CDR3: CAWRGQGVSYEQYF; V: TRBV30; J: TRBJ2-7; length: 14; D: TRBD1; size: NA
DNA: TGCGCCAGCAGCGGGATCTCGGGAGGTGGCTACACCTTC; CDR3: CASSGISGGGYTF; V: TRBV5-1; J: TRBJ1-2; length: 13; D: NA; size: few
DNA: TGTGCCAGCAGTTACTCAAACCGAGGGACCTACGAGCAGTACTTC; CDR3: CASSYSNRGTYEQYF; V: TRBV6-5; J: TRBJ2-7; length: 15; D: NA; size: few
DNA: TGCGCCAGCAGCCCGACTAGCGGGGATAACACCGGGGAGCTGTTTTTT; CDR3: CASSPTSGDNTGELFF; V: TRBV5-1; J: TRBJ2-2; length: 16; D: TRBD2; size: NA
DNA: TGCAGCGTTGGCCGCGTTACAGGGGGCGCTCGGGCCGGGGAGCTGTTTTTT; CDR3: CSVGRVTGGARAGELFF; V: TRBV29-1; J: TRBJ2-2; length: 17; D: TRBD1; size: NA
DNA: TGTGCCAGCAGTTTGGGCGGGGCGATGTTCAATCAGCCCCAGCATTTT; CDR3: CASSLGGAMFNQPQHF; V: TRBV27; J: TRBJ1-5; length: 16; D: NA; size: NA
DNA: TGCAGCGTCGGGGGAGGCACCAATGAGCAGTTCTTC; CDR3: CSVGGGTNEQFF; V: TRBV29-1; J: TRBJ2-1; length: 12; D: NA; size: few
DNA: TGTGCCAGCAGTTACTCGGACTCGTGGCAGCCCCAGCATTTT; CDR3: CASSYSDSWQPQHF; V: TRBV6-5; J: TRBJ1-5; length: 14; D: NA; size: NA
DNA: TGTGCCAGCAGCTACAAAGCAGGAGATACGCAGTATTTT; CDR3: CASSYKAGDTQYF; V: TRBV7-2; J: TRBJ2-3; length: 13; D: NA; size: NA
DNA: TGTGCCAGCAGTATGGGGACAGCCTACAATGAGCAGTTCTTC; CDR3: CASSMGTAYNEQFF; V: TRBV28; J: TRBJ2-1; length: 14; D: TRBD1; size: NA
DNA: TGTGCCACCTCCGCGGGGGTTGGCTACACCTTC; CDR3: CATSAGVGYTF; V: TRBV14; J: TRBJ1-2; length: 11; D: NA; size: NA
DNA: TGTGCCAGCAGCGCGCAACAGGGAGGGGGCTATGGCTACACCTTC; CDR3: CASSAQQGGGYGYTF; V: TRBV9; J: TRBJ1-2; length: 15; D: NA; size: NA
DNA: TGTGCCAGCAGTCGAAGGACAGGGCTGGGGGAAAAACTGTTTTTT; CDR3: CASSRRTGLGEKLFF; V: TRBV27; J: TRBJ1-4; length: 15; D: TRBD1; size: NA
DNA: TGTGCCAGCAGTGCGGTCGGACAGGGAAGGTCTGGAAACACCATATATTTT; CDR3: CASSAVGQGRSGNTIYF; V: TRBV11-2; J: TRBJ1-3; length: 17; D: TRBD1; size: NA
DNA: TGTGCCAGTACCCTAGACTCACTGAACACCGGGGAGCTGTTTTTT; CDR3: CASTLDSLNTGELFF; V: TRBV19; J: TRBJ2-2; length: 15; D: NA; size: NA
DNA: TGCAGTGCTACCCTATACAGGGAAGCTTTCTTT; CDR3: CSATLYREAFF; V: TRBV20-1; J: TRBJ1-1; length: 11; D: NA; size: NA
DNA: TGTGCCAGCAGCAGTAATCAGCCCCAGCATTTT; CDR3: CASSSNQPQHF; V: TRBV6-6; J: TRBJ1-5; length: 11; D: NA; size: NA
DNA: TGTGCCAGCAGCGTAGCCCAGTACAATGAGCAGTTCTTC; CDR3: CASSVAQYNEQFF; V: TRBV9; J: TRBJ2-1; length: 13; D: NA; size: NA